The T cell receptor (beta chain) described here comes from a study of tumor-infiltrating lymphocytes in primary liver carcinoma. Overall study context: Spanning 30 to 69 years of age, the patients were men and women. The study reported T1-T3 N0M0 tumors spanning 4.2 to 10 cm.

The CDR3 totals 17 residues. V lost 0 bases and J 3 bases, leaving 15 bases between the germline ends. Germline CDR1 reads SGHTA; CDR2 reads FQGTGA. It was unsorted whole blood that yielded blood RNA, and germline DNA was also extracted. TCR beta cDNA came from about 0.45 ug total RNA, primed with a constant-region primer. For TCR beta, libraries were produced by three nested multiplex PCR rounds using slightly modified ARM-PCR. Researchers ran the first two PCR rounds for approximately 9 cycles each with TRBV1-TRBV30 forward primers and a C-beta reverse primer. One entry per CDR3 protein, called by TCRdb with MiXCR from the multiplex PCR reads. Of some 190,000 distinct CDR3 sequences detected, over 50% appear once; the ten largest clones hold around 74%.

The chain recombines TRBV7-3 with TRBJ2-1, with D unclear. This clonotype originated in a man aged 40-50 years with primary liver carcinoma and hepatitis B virus infection. The sample comprised peripheral blood. The CDR3 nucleotides read TGTGCCAGCAGCTTAACTGGCTATGAGGACGGCTACAATGAGCAGTTCTTC. Its translation: CASSLTGYEDGYNEQFF.